This entry concerns a single TCR beta chain. Germline V gene lookup returns CDR1 SGHTS and CDR2 YDEGEE. This CDR3 has 14 residues. The germline V and J ends were trimmed by 1 base and 7 bases, with 9 bases remaining between them. The data are from a study of blood T cell repertoires in COVID-19. Repertoires were generated with immunoSEQ multiplex PCR, while TCRdb's copy carries only in-frame clones and drops some. In the table there are around 250,000 clones, approximately 86% of which are singletons. The clonotype was recovered from a man aged 35-49 years with active or convalescent COVID-19. Sequenced input: peripheral blood. The rearrangement links TRBV5-8 to TRBJ1-6; weak D call: TRBD1 (5 bases). DNA for the CDR3: TGTGCCAGCAGCTTGTGGGGCACGAATTCACCCCTCCACTTT. Translation: CASSLWGTNSPLHF. Using reference TRBV5-8 and TRBJ1-6 for the parts outside the CDR3, the full variable domain is EAGVTQSPTHLIKTRGQQATLRCSPISGHTSVYWYQQALGLGLQFLLWYDEGEERNRGNFPPRFSGRQFPNYSSELNVNALELEDSALYLCASSLWGTNSPLHFGNGTRLTVT.